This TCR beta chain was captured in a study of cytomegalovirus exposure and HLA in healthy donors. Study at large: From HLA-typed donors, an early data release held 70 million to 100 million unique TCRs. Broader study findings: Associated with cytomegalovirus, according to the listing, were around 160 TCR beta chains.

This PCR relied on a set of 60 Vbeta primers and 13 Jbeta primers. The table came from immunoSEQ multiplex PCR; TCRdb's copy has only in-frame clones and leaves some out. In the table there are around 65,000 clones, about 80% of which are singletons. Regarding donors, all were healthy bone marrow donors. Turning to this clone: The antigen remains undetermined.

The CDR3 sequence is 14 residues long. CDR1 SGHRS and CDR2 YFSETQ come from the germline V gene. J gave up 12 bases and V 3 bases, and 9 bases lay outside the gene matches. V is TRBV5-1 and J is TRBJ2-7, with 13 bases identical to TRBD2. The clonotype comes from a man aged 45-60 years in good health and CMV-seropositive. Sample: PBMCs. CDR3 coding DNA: TGCGCCAGCAGCTCAGGACTAGCGGGAGTGGGCGCGTACTTC. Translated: CASSSGLAGVGAYF.